A single sample gave rise to the 21 T cell receptor beta chains below, sequenced in a study of cytomegalovirus exposure and HLA in healthy donors. Primers for the PCR totalled 60 Vbeta and 13 Jbeta. Some clones are missing from TCRdb's copy, which holds only in-frame ones; the method was immunoSEQ multiplex PCR. The sample consists of 90,000 to 100,000 clones, 82% of them appearing once. Sequencing input: PBMCs. These receptors originate from a man in his forties or fifties in good health and CMV-seronegative.

The chain carries TRBV2 and TRBJ2-6; TRBD1 matches 8 bases. The CDR3 has 18 amino acids. Germline V lookup: CDR1 SNHLY, CDR2 FYNNEI. Losses at the gene ends were 3 bases for V and 0 bases for J; bases not matched to a gene: 7. Here the CDR3 reads CASSERRGPPSGANVLTF. The CDR3 DNA sequence: TGTGCCAGCAGTGAGCGCAGGGGGCCCCCCTCTGGGGCCAACGTCCTGACTTTC.

The chain couples TRBV5-1 to TRBJ2-3; no clear D gene. V was trimmed by 6 bases and J by 0 bases, leaving 8 bases between them. This CDR3 contains 13 residues. Germline V gives CDR1 SGHRS, CDR2 YFSETQ. Here the CDR3 reads CASNPTSTDTQYF. CDR3 nucleotides: TGCGCCAGCAACCCTACTAGCACAGATACGCAGTATTTT.

The rearrangement links TRBV29-1 to TRBJ2-5; 8 positions match TRBD2. The J call is in doubt because the DNA end fits TRBJ2-7 better. This CDR3 contains 14 residues. Germline CDR1 reads SQVTM; CDR2 reads ANQGSEA. CDR3 residues: CSVESSGSSYEQYF. Written as DNA, the CDR3 is TGCAGCGTTGAATCGAGCGGGAGCTCCTACGAGCAGTACTTC.

The V call is TRBV13, the J call TRBJ1-1, with TRBD1 as a possible D gene (5 bases). Germline values: CDR1 PRHDT, CDR2 FYEKMQ (reference sequence). With 7 bases removed from V and 0 bases from J, the gap between germline ends came to 9 bases. The CDR3 runs to 13 residues. CDR3 nucleotide sequence: TGTGCCAGCAACAGACAGCTGAACACTGAAGCTTTCTTT. Translated, it gives CASNRQLNTEAFF. Variable domain in full (rest from reference TRBV13 and TRBJ1-1): AAGVIQSPRHLIKEKRETATLKCYPIPRHDTVYWYQQGPGQDPQFLISFYEKMQSDKGSIPDRFSAQQFSDYHSELNMSSLELGDSALYFCASNRQLNTEAFFGQGTRLTVV.

This chain connects TRBV28 to TRBJ2-3, with D possibly TRBD1 on 5 matching bases. Germline V CDR1 and CDR2: MDHEN, SYDVKM. The CDR3 length is 15 residues. V lost 8 bases and J 2 bases, leaving 17 bases between the germline ends. The CDR3 reads CASRRRGADTDTQYF. In nucleotides, the CDR3 is TGTGCCAGCCGACGAAGGGGCGCCGACACAGATACGCAGTATTTT.

V is TRBV5-1 and J is TRBJ2-3, with 11 bases aligning to TRBD2. Germline-derived CDR1 and CDR2 are SGHRS and YFSETQ. CDR3 length equals 16 residues. Trimming removed 4 bases from V and 0 bases from J; junction bases left unmatched: 4. The CDR3 sequence is CASSPRTSGSTDTQYF. The CDR3 coding sequence is TGCGCCAGCAGCCCCAGGACTAGCGGGAGCACAGATACGCAGTATTTT.

This rearrangement joins TRBV28 to TRBJ2-1; the match to TRBD2 covers 13 bases. CDR1 is MDHEN, CDR2 SYDVKM, per germline. CDR3 length equals 15 residues. V trimming: 6 bases; J trimming: 6 bases; junction bases outside the gene matches: 5. CDR3 sequence reads: CASRKLAGGPNEQFF. CDR3 coding DNA: TGTGCCAGCAGAAAACTAGCGGGAGGGCCCAATGAGCAGTTCTTC. Filled out from reference TRBV28 and TRBJ2-1, the complete variable domain reads DVKVTQSSRYLVKRTGEKVFLECVQDMDHENMFWYRQDPGLGLRLIYFSYDVKMKEKGDIPEGYSVSREKKERFSLILESASTNQTSMYLCASRKLAGGPNEQFFGPGTRLTVL.

This rearrangement joins TRBV19 to TRBJ2-4; D is unresolved. Trimming removed 7 bases at V and 0 bases at J, with 10 bases between. The V gene's germline CDR1 is LNHDA and CDR2 SQIVND (reference sequence). This CDR3 has 14 amino acids. CDR3 loop: CASTTSVAKNIQYF. In DNA, the CDR3 is TGTGCCAGTACTACTTCGGTAGCCAAAAACATTCAGTACTTC.

This chain joins TRBV14 and TRBJ1-3, with 7 bases lining up with TRBD1. V shed 1 base and J 4 bases; nucleotides not matched to a gene: 10. Germline V gives CDR1 SGHDN, CDR2 FVKESK. The CDR3 consists of 17 residues. The CDR3 is CASSQVGDRASGNTIYF. DNA of the CDR3: TGTGCCAGCAGCCAAGTGGGAGACAGGGCTTCCGGAAACACCATATATTTT. Using reference TRBV14 and TRBJ1-3 for the parts outside the CDR3, the full variable domain is EAGVTQFPSHSVIEKGQTVTLRCDPISGHDNLYWYRRVMGKEIKFLLHFVKESKQDESGMPNNRFLAERTGGTYSTLKVQPAELEDSGVYFCASSQVGDRASGNTIYFGEGSWLTVV.

The CDR3 nucleotides read TGCGCCAGCAGAGCTGTCCTAGCGGGATCCTACGAGCAGTACTTC. Its translation: CASRAVLAGSYEQYF. The chain combines TRBV5-1 with TRBJ2-7; 9 bases are a match to TRBD2. This CDR3 is 15 amino acids long. V gave up 5 bases and J gave up 1 base; unmatched junction bases: 7. The germline CDR1 and CDR2 sequences are SGHRS and YFSETQ.

The chain carries TRBV5-6 and TRBJ2-7, with a possible D match to TRBD2 (6 bases). This CDR3 comprises 14 residues. Deletions cut 3 bases from V and 1 base from J, with 11 bases between. Germline lookup yields CDR1 SGHDT and CDR2 YYEEEE. This CDR3 reads CASSWGGASYEQYF. The CDR3 DNA reads TGTGCCAGCAGCTGGGGAGGCGCGTCCTACGAGCAGTACTTC.

The gene calls are TRBV4-1 and TRBJ2-7, with TRBD2 matching 7 bases. V shed 1 base, J shed 2 bases, and the junction held 8 bases outside the gene matches. Germline loops: CDR1 MGHRA, CDR2 YSYEKL. The CDR3 has 16 residues. CDR3 sequence (DNA): TGCGCCAGCAGCCAAGGGGCTAGCGGAAAAGCCTACGAGCAGTACTTC. Translated: CASSQGASGKAYEQYF.

The chain recombines TRBV28 with TRBJ1-2; TRBD1 aligns across 9 bases. The V gene's germline CDR1 is MDHEN and CDR2 SYDVKM. Trimming took 4 bases from V and 8 from J; bases not matched to a gene: 17. The CDR3 sequence is 17 residues long. CDR3 sequence: CASSSPLRDRDVRGYTF. For the CDR3, the DNA is TGTGCCAGCAGTTCCCCTTTGAGGGACAGGGACGTGAGAGGCTACACCTTC.

J is TRBJ1-4 and V is TRBV4-2; D remains ambiguous. This CDR3 is built from 14 residues. The germline V gene has CDR1 LGHNA and CDR2 YNFKEQ. V lost 4 bases and J lost 4, with 10 bases in between. CDR3 protein: CASSLDSLNEKLFF. As DNA, the CDR3 is TGTGCCAGCAGCCTGGACTCTCTTAATGAAAAACTGTTTTTT.

The chain links TRBV2 to TRBJ2-7; 9 positions match TRBD1. From germline, CDR1 is SNHLY and CDR2 FYNNEI. CDR3 length equals 19 residues. V shed 5 bases and J 4 bases; nucleotides not matched to a gene: 21. CDR3 in amino acids: CASSTTGTGWQSDPYEQYF. In nucleotides, the CDR3 is TGTGCCAGCAGTACCACCGGGACAGGGTGGCAAAGCGACCCTTACGAGCAGTACTTC.

The J gene is TRBJ1-1, the V gene TRBV2; no firm D call. The CDR3 extends over 14 amino acids. Per the germline V gene, CDR1 is SNHLY and CDR2 is FYNNEI. V gave up 8 bases and J gave up 0 bases, with 13 bases separating them. This CDR3 reads CASVGQNMNTEAFF. CDR3 coding DNA: TGTGCCAGCGTTGGGCAGAACATGAACACTGAAGCTTTCTTT.

The V gene is TRBV5-1, the J gene TRBJ2-3; 9 bases line up with TRBD1. V gave up 3 bases and J gave up 5 bases; unmatched junction bases: 4. There are 14 residues in the CDR3. Germline CDR1 SGHRS, CDR2 YFSETQ. This CDR3 is CASSYGTGKDTQYF. The DNA for the CDR3 is TGCGCCAGCAGCTACGGGACAGGGAAAGATACGCAGTATTTT. Using reference TRBV5-1 and TRBJ2-3 for the parts outside the CDR3, the full variable domain is KAGVTQTPRYLIKTRGQQVTLSCSPISGHRSVSWYQQTPGQGLQFLFEYFSETQRNKGNFPGRFSGRQFSNSRSEMNVSTLELGDSALYLCASSYGTGKDTQYFGPGTRLTVL.

The chain carries TRBV10-3 and TRBJ1-5; D unclear. The germline V and J ends were trimmed by 2 bases and 4 bases, with 9 bases remaining between them. The CDR3 extends over 14 amino acids. Germline loops: CDR1 ENHRY, CDR2 SYGVKD. CDR3 nucleotides: TGTGCCATCAGTGAGCAACAGACGAATCAGCCCCAGCATTTT. The encoded protein is CAISEQQTNQPQHF.

By its share, this clone is medium-sized. J is TRBJ2-6 and V is TRBV28; tentatively, D is TRBD2 (6 bases). The CDR3 is 19 amino acids. In germline, CDR1 is MDHEN, CDR2 SYDVKM. Between the trimmed V and J ends, which lost 2 bases and 2 bases, there was a span of 19 bases. The CDR3 bases are TGTGCCAGCAGTTTACAGGGCGGCAGGAGGGTCGCTGGGGCCAACGTCCTGACTTTC. It is translated as CASSLQGGRRVAGANVLTF.

The chain carries TRBV28 and TRBJ1-1; 7 bases are shared with TRBD1. With V trimmed by 0 bases and J by 0 bases, 1 base remained unmatched. Germline lookup yields CDR1 MDHEN and CDR2 SYDVKM. The CDR3 sequence is 15 residues long. The CDR3 protein is CASSLWQGVNTEAFF. In nucleotides, the CDR3 is TGTGCCAGCAGTTTATGGCAGGGGGTGAACACTGAAGCTTTCTTT. The variable domain in full, with the rest retrieved from reference TRBV28 and TRBJ1-1, is DVKVTQSSRYLVKRTGEKVFLECVQDMDHENMFWYRQDPGLGLRLIYFSYDVKMKEKGDIPEGYSVSREKKERFSLILESASTNQTSMYLCASSLWQGVNTEAFFGQGTRLTVV.

The chain combines TRBV5-6 with TRBJ2-7; D not resolved. Germline CDR1 reads SGHDT; CDR2 reads YYEEEE. The V gene lost 2 bases and the J gene lost 7 bases, with 7 bases spanning the gap. CDR3 length equals 11 residues. CDR3 nucleotides: TGTGCCAGCAGCTTTCTATCTGAGCAGTACTTC. It translates to CASSFLSEQYF.